A selection of T cell receptor beta chains follows, all from one sample in a study of control samples from healthy donors and cancer patients. The repertoire was sequenced with immunoSEQ multiplex PCR; TCRdb's copy has only in-frame clones and lacks some. Of about 140,000 clones in the sample, 80% to 95% were seen once. Sequenced sample: blood. The receptors come from a man aged 25-40 years in good health. Each CDR3 is given with its conserved first and last residue. A D gene is named only where the DNA matches it firmly. Some rows mark clone size as missing; the rest say once, few, many or name a class of expanded clone.

NA	TRBV2	TRBJ2-1	once	TGTGCCAGCAGTCCATTGACTAGTCGGAGTCGAGAGCAGTTCTTC	CASSPLTSRSREQFF
NA	TRBV5-4	TRBJ1-5	NA	TGTGCCAGCAGCCACAGTCCCGAACAGCCCCAGCATTTT	CASSHSPEQPQHF
TRBD2	TRBV7-8	TRBJ2-3	NA	TGTGCCAGCAGCCCGCATAGCGGGAGGGCCACAGATACGCAGTATTTT	CASSPHSGRATDTQYF
TRBD1	TRBV5-1	TRBJ1-1	NA	TGCGCCAGCAGCTTGCCGGGACAGACGAACACTGAAGCTTTCTTT	CASSLPGQTNTEAFF
NA	TRBV5-1	TRBJ1-6	NA	TGCGCCAGCAGCTTCGGGGCGGCCTTTAGTTCACCCCTCCACTTT	CASSFGAAFSSPLHF
TRBD1	TRBV27	TRBJ2-3	NA	TGTGCCATCGACAGGGTCACAGATACGCAGTATTTT	CAIDRVTDTQYF
NA	TRBV6-6	TRBJ1-5	NA	TGTGCCAGCAGTTCGATCATCGTTCAGCCCCAGCATTTT	CASSSIIVQPQHF
NA	TRBV13	TRBJ1-5	NA	TGTGCCAGTCACAGAGGCAATCAGCCCCAGCATTTT	CASHRGNQPQHF
NA	TRBV4-1	TRBJ2-7	NA	TGCGCCAGCAGCCAACCCTTGGCCGGGCGGGAGCAGTACTTC	CASSQPLAGREQYF
NA	TRBV16	TRBJ2-1	NA	TGTGCCAGCAGCCAATCGGGGCAGGGTTCTTACAATGAGCAGTTCTTC	CASSQSGQGSYNEQFF
TRBD2	TRBV3-1/TRBV3-2	TRBJ2-7	once	TGTGCCAGCAGCCAAGATAGGGCTAGCGGGAGGAGTTACGAGCAGTACTTC	CASSQDRASGRSYEQYF
NA	TRBV7-2	TRBJ2-1	NA	TGTGCCAGCAGCCCTACCGGGACACCCCGGGAGGAGCAGTTCTTC	CASSPTGTPREEQFF
NA	TRBV30	TRBJ2-5	NA	TGTGCCTGGCTGGAGCGGCGGCAAGAGACCCAGTACTTC	CAWLERRQETQYF
NA	TRBV7-2	TRBJ1-2	NA	TGTGCCAGCAGCTTAGAACAGCTTTCTAACTATGGCTACACCTTC	CASSLEQLSNYGYTF
TRBD2	TRBV27	TRBJ2-7	NA	TGTGCCAGCTCCGGACTAGCGGGAGGGACCTACGAGCAGTACTTC	CASSGLAGGTYEQYF
TRBD2	TRBV10-3	TRBJ2-1	NA	TGTGCCATCAGCAAACTAAAACTAGCGGGTTCTTGGAATGAGCAGTTCTTC	CAISKLKLAGSWNEQFF
NA	TRBV7-8	TRBJ2-3	NA	TGTGCCAGCAGCCAAGCGCGGGCGCTACGGCTAAGTACAGATACGCAGTATTTT	CASSQARALRLSTDTQYF
NA	TRBV28	TRBJ1-5	NA	TGTGCCAGCAGTACCCGGGACACCAATCAGCCCCAGCATTTT	CASSTRDTNQPQHF
NA	TRBV10-3	TRBJ2-2	once	TGTGCCATCAGTGAGTCCGGCGGGGAGCTGTTTTTT	CAISESGGELFF
NA	TRBV6-2/TRBV6-3	TRBJ1-1	few	TGTGCCAGCAGCTATGGCCGAGCGACTGAAGCTTTCTTT	CASSYGRATEAFF
NA	TRBV12-3/TRBV12-4	TRBJ1-1	few	TGTGCCAGCAGTTCCCCATCGTCCGAAGCTTTCTTT	CASSSPSSEAFF
NA	TRBV21-1	TRBJ2-1	NA	TGTGCCAGCTCGGGCATGACGTCGAGCTCCTACAATGAGCAGTTCTTC	CASSGMTSSSYNEQFF
TRBD1	TRBV25-1	TRBJ1-1	NA	TGTGCCAGCAAACGGGACAGAAGCGACAGTGTTGAAGCTTTCTTT	CASKRDRSDSVEAFF
NA	TRBV12-5	TRBJ2-3	NA	TGTGCTAGTGGTTTGGGACTCCTCAGGGGCACGCAGTATTTT	CASGLGLLRGTQYF
TRBD2	TRBV5-4	TRBJ2-1	NA	TGTGCCAGCAGCCGAACCCTTTTAGCGGGGAGCTCCTACAATGAGCAGTTCTTC	CASSRTLLAGSSYNEQFF
TRBD2	TRBV9	TRBJ2-1	once	TGTGCCAGCAGCGTTAGCGGGAGCTCCTACAATGAGCAGTTCTTC	CASSVSGSSYNEQFF
TRBD2	TRBV10-3	TRBJ2-1	NA	TGTGCCATCAGTGAGTCTGGGAGAGGGACTAGCGGGAGAAATGAGCAGTTCTTC	CAISESGRGTSGRNEQFF
TRBD1	TRBV5-1	TRBJ2-2	NA	TGCGCCAGCAGCTTGCCAGGGGGCGGAACCGGGGAGCTGTTTTTT	CASSLPGGGTGELFF